The 24 T cell receptor beta chains below were found in one sample sequenced in a study of T cells in Graves' hyperthyroidism and ophthalmopathy (dated by TCRdb to about 2019). The method behind the library was multiplex PCR. The reads were generated on an Illumina HiSeq 2000. Amplification of TCR beta CDR3 regions was carried out from RNA transcripts. The first round of RT-PCR for the TCR CDR3 was performed with the HTBI primer set and the Qiagen OneStep RT-PCR kit. TCRdb reanalyzed the raw reads on its own, using fastp at Q25 for trimming and MiXCR for clone calling, and kept in-frame beta chains. Each entry merges the rows of one CDR3 protein and shows their most common DNA and genes. The sample table records 350,000 to 500,000 distinct CDR3 sequences; roughly an eighth of these occur just once. Around 5.3% of the sample is in the top ten clones. Sequencing was carried out using blood. These receptors all stem from a woman in her late teens or twenties with Graves' hyperthyroidism.

This clonotype was counted a few times. This chain uses TRBV9 with TRBJ2-3; D remains unclear. Germline lookup yields CDR1 SGDLS and CDR2 YYNGEE. This CDR3 is built from 12 residues. Trimming removed 3 bases at V and 5 bases at J, with 7 bases between. The CDR3 DNA follows: TGTGCCAGCAGCGACCTAGAAGATACGCAGTATTTT. This sequence encodes CASSDLEDTQYF. The whole variable domain, remainder taken from reference TRBV9 and TRBJ2-3, is DSGVTQTPKHLITATGQRVTLRCSPRSGDLSVYWYQQSLDQGLQFLIQYYNGEERAKGNILERFSAQQFPDLHSELNLSSLELGDSALYFCASSDLEDTQYFGPGTRLTVL.

The gene calls are TRBV7-9 and TRBJ1-1; tentative D call: TRBD1 (5 bases). Looked up from germline, CDR1 is SEHNR and CDR2 is FQNEAQ (reference sequence). V gave up 7 bases and J gave up 3 bases, with 9 bases separating them. The CDR3 has 12 amino acids. The CDR3 protein is CASNGHHTEAFF. For the CDR3, the DNA is TGTGCCAGCAACGGACATCACACTGAAGCTTTCTTT. The variable domain in full, completed from reference TRBV7-9 and TRBJ1-1, reads DTGVSQNPRHKITKRGQNVTFRCDPISEHNRLYWYRQTLGQGPEFLTYFQNEAQLEKSRLLSDRFSAERPKGSFSTLEIQRTEQGDSAMYLCASNGHHTEAFFGQGTRLTVV.

Only a few counts were recorded for this clonotype. This could be a read error, since a much larger clone is one nucleotide away. The chain has TRBV28 and TRBJ2-7; D is undetermined. The end of the DNA is better explained by TRBJ2-1, so the J call may be wrong. The CDR3 consists of 17 residues. The V gene's germline CDR1 is MDHEN and CDR2 SYDVKM. In nucleotides, the CDR3 is TGTGCCAGCAGTTTATTTTTTCATAGGGCTAAAGCCTACGAGCAGTTCTTC. Translating it yields CASSLFFHRAKAYEQFF.

At least ten counts were recorded for this clonotype. DNA of the CDR3: TGTGCCAGCACCCGGACAGGGGACACCGGGGAGCTGTTTTTT. As protein: CASTRTGDTGELFF. V is TRBV6-1 and J is TRBJ2-2; 9 bases line up with TRBD1. The CDR3 has 14 residues. The V gene end was trimmed by 7 bases and the J gene end by 3 bases; junction bases not matched to a gene: 3. Germline loops: CDR1 MNHNS, CDR2 SASEGT.

This clonotype was observed many times. The rearrangement links TRBV28 to TRBJ2-3; either TRBD1 or TRBD2 may fit D (5 bases each). V shed 3 bases and J shed 2 bases, with 9 bases lying between them. CDR3 length equals 14 residues. CDR1 is MDHEN and CDR2 is SYDVKM in the germline V gene. CDR3 in DNA: TGTGCCAGCAGTTTGACGGGGCCCACAGATACGCAGTATTTT. Translating gives CASSLTGPTDTQYF.

The rearrangement joins TRBV29-1 to TRBJ2-7; 9 positions agree with TRBD1. The CDR3 loop spans 14 amino acids. CDR1 is SQVTM, CDR2 ANQGSEA, per germline. Trimming cost V 1 base and J 2 bases; bases outside gene matches: 3. The CDR3 DNA follows: TGCAGCGTTGAAGGGGGGACAGGGACCTACGAGCAGTACTTC. It is translated as CSVEGGTGTYEQYF.

This clonotype was picked up many times. This chain links TRBV28 with TRBJ2-5; 7 nucleotides line up with TRBD2. The germline CDR1 and CDR2 sequences are MDHEN and SYDVKM. Germline trimming cut 5 bases from V and 9 bases from J; bases unmatched to any gene: 15. The CDR3 totals 15 residues. Written as DNA, the CDR3 is TGTGCCAGCAGTGTCACTAGCGAGACCCTACCGGCCCAGTACTTC. It specifies CASSVTSETLPAQYF.

At least ten counts were recorded for this clonotype. The chain combines TRBV7-2 with TRBJ1-2; TRBD1 matches 7 bases. Trimming at V came to 5 bases and at J to 3 bases, leaving 6 bases not matched to a gene. This CDR3 has 14 residues. Germline V gene sequence: CDR1 SGHTA, CDR2 FQGNSA. The DNA for the CDR3 is TGTGCCAGCAGCCGGCCGGGACAGCACTATGGCTACACCTTC. Encoded protein: CASSRPGQHYGYTF.

The chain couples TRBV9 to TRBJ2-2; 9 bases agree with TRBD2. J gave up 7 bases and V 4 bases, and 8 bases lay outside the gene matches. Germline V lookup: CDR1 SGDLS, CDR2 YYNGEE. CDR3 length: 15 residues. CDR3 nucleotides: TGTGCCAGCAGCCCCAGCGGGGGGAGGGACGGGGAGCTGTTTTTT. Translated: CASSPSGGRDGELFF.

V is TRBV7-9 and J is TRBJ1-1, with TRBD1 identical over 9 bases. CDR3 length: 13 residues. V shed 2 bases and J 7 bases; nucleotides not matched to a gene: 2. Germline values: CDR1 SEHNR, CDR2 FQNEAQ (reference sequence). The CDR3 sequence: CASSLTGGHEAFF. In DNA form, the CDR3 reads TGTGCCAGCAGCTTAACAGGGGGCCATGAAGCTTTCTTT.

The table lists this clonotype with many counts. The CDR3 loop reads CASSLGGILNQPQHF. CDR3 sequence (DNA): TGTGCCAGCAGTTTAGGGGGGATTCTTAATCAGCCCCAGCATTTT. V gene TRBV12-3 or TRBV12-4 combines with J gene TRBJ1-5; TRBD1 is a possible D gene (5 bases). This CDR3 region has 15 residues. Trimming cost V 1 base and J 4 bases, with 11 bases left between them.

This clonotype was counted at least ten times. This rearrangement joins TRBV27 to TRBJ2-7, with D hard to call. Germline loops: CDR1 MNHEY, CDR2 SMNVEV (reference sequence). V lost 3 bases and J 2 bases, leaving 11 bases between the germline ends. The CDR3 has 14 residues. CDR3 in amino acids: CASSFGPGPYEQYF. The CDR3 coding sequence is TGTGCCAGCAGTTTCGGACCCGGACCCTACGAGCAGTACTTC.

This clonotype has a count of ten or more. V and J are TRBV30 and TRBJ1-5; TRBD1 matches at 7 bases. Germline values: CDR1 GTSNPN, CDR2 SVGIG (reference sequence). The V segment lost 1 base and the J segment 5 bases; nucleotides outside the gene matches: 5. This CDR3 is built from 14 residues. Here the CDR3 DNA reads TGTGCCTGGAGTGGGACAGGCGAATATCAGCCCCAGCATTTT. Protein: CAWSGTGEYQPQHF.

This clonotype was seen a few times. The chain employs TRBV4-3 and TRBJ2-3, with D unclear. Germline V lookup: CDR1 LGHNA, CDR2 YSLEER. The CDR3 is 15 residues long. Trimming removed 1 base at V and 3 bases at J, with 11 bases between. CDR3 nucleotide sequence: TGCGCCAGCAGCCAAGCCGGTTGGGGAACAGATACGCAGTATTTT. Translation gives CASSQAGWGTDTQYF.

This clonotype occurred many times. The genes are TRBV2 and TRBJ1-1, with D perhaps TRBD1 (5 bases). Trimming took 4 bases from V and 6 from J, leaving 21 bases between them. CDR1 is SNHLY, CDR2 FYNNEI, per germline. CDR3 length: 16 residues. The CDR3 nucleotides are TGTGCCAGCAGTGTTCATATGTCAGGGCGAGGGGCTGAAGCTTTCTTT. Its protein product is CASSVHMSGRGAEAFF.

This sequence joins TRBV12-3 or TRBV12-4 and TRBJ2-1; D perhaps matches TRBD1 (6 bases). The CDR3 covers 13 residues. Trimming shortened V by 4 bases and J by 8 bases, and 12 bases separated the two germline ends. CDR3: CASSSAQGYEQFF. CDR3 nucleotide sequence: TGTGCCAGCAGTTCAGCACAGGGCTATGAGCAGTTCTTC.

This clonotype has just a few counts. This clone may be a read error of a much larger clone one base away. The CDR3 DNA reads as TGTGCCAGCACCCCACTAGCGGGGAGCACAGATACGCGGTATTTT. Its translation is CASTPLAGSTDTRYF. The V gene is TRBV7-2, the J gene TRBJ2-3; 10 nucleotides align to TRBD2. Germline assignment: CDR1 SGHTA and CDR2 FQGNSA. The CDR3 is 15 amino acids.

The sample holds many counts of this clonotype. The rearrangement links TRBV29-1 to TRBJ2-1; TRBD2 matches at 11 bases. Germline V CDR1 and CDR2: SQVTM, ANQGSEA. The CDR3 is 11 amino acids. V was pared by 4 bases and J by 11 bases, with 1 base of the junction left unmatched. CDR3 protein: CSVGLAGQQFF. The CDR3 nucleotides read TGCAGCGTTGGACTAGCGGGACAGCAGTTCTTC.

Ten or more counts support this clonotype. This rearrangement joins TRBV6-1 to TRBJ2-3, with D maybe TRBD2 (5 bases). The germline V gene has CDR1 MNHNS and CDR2 SASEGT. The ends were cut back, 2 bases at V and 3 bases at J, with 9 bases in the middle. This CDR3 comprises 14 residues. CDR3 region: CASSEFGKTDTQYF. For the CDR3, the DNA is TGTGCCAGCAGTGAATTCGGGAAGACAGATACGCAGTATTTT.

This clonotype was observed at least ten times. This chain uses TRBV11-2 with TRBJ2-3; D is unresolved. The V end lost 1 base, the J end lost 5 bases, and 10 bases lay between the germline ends. The germline CDR1 and CDR2 sequences are SGHAT and FQNNGV. The CDR3 covers 14 residues. The CDR3 sequence: CASSLVRREDTQYF. For the CDR3, the DNA is TGTGCCAGCAGCTTAGTAAGAAGGGAAGATACGCAGTATTTT.

A few counts support this clonotype. This rearrangement joins TRBV20-1 to TRBJ1-2, with 9 bases lining up with TRBD1. This CDR3 spans 14 amino acids. V trimming: 6 bases; J trimming: 8 bases; junction bases outside the gene matches: 13. Germline V gene sequence: CDR1 DFQATT, CDR2 SNEGSKA (reference sequence). Here the CDR3 DNA reads TGCAGTGCCACACCGGACAGGGGCCTATCCGGCTACACCTTC. Protein: CSATPDRGLSGYTF.

This clonotype was recorded a few times. This chain connects TRBV7-9 to TRBJ2-3; TRBD2 matches at 9 bases. The J segment lost 4 bases and the V segment lost 4 bases, leaving 12 bases of the junction unmatched. The CDR3 has 17 residues. CDR1 is SEHNR, CDR2 FQNEAQ, per germline (reference sequence). Here the CDR3 reads CASSSPVAGGAADTQYF. The CDR3 DNA reads TGTGCCAGCAGCTCCCCCGTGGCGGGAGGGGCGGCAGATACGCAGTATTTT.

The sample holds a few counts of this clonotype. The V gene is TRBV27, the J gene TRBJ1-6; 9 nucleotides match TRBD1. J lost 5 bases, V lost 11 bases, and 4 bases had no gene match. Looked up from germline, CDR1 is MNHEY and CDR2 is SMNVEV (reference sequence). This CDR3 is 13 amino acids long. CDR3 protein: CAGDREDNSPLHF. DNA for the CDR3: TGTGCCGGGGACAGGGAAGATAATTCACCCCTCCACTTT.

In its sample, this clonotype was seen many times. This chain uses TRBV28 with TRBJ2-1; no clear D gene. Between the trimmed V and J ends, which lost 6 bases and 4 bases, there was a span of 13 bases. CDR1 is MDHEN, CDR2 SYDVKM, per germline. This CDR3 spans 14 amino acids. CDR3 region: CASSPTDTYNEQFF. In DNA, the CDR3 is TGTGCCAGCAGCCCCACTGACACGTACAATGAGCAGTTCTTC.